This entry lists 6 T cell receptor beta chains sequenced from one sample in a study of tumor-infiltrating lymphocytes in primary liver carcinoma. Unsorted bulk tissue of roughly 18-31 mg yielded co-extracted RNA and DNA. Reverse transcription of roughly 470 ng total RNA with a constant-region primer produced TCR beta cDNA. Investigators got TCR beta libraries out of three nested multiplex PCR rounds, done with slightly modified ARM-PCR. A C-beta reverse primer and TRBV1-TRBV30 forward primers served in each of the first two PCR rounds, at ten to eleven cycles apiece. From the multiplex PCR reads, TCRdb called clonotypes with MiXCR, one entry per CDR3 protein. The sample records tens of thousands of distinct CDR3 sequences, around 69% being singletons. Sequencing was performed on liver tumor tissue from sampling region 4. Subset denoted: tumor region T4, right-lateral pole. The origin of the receptors is a man between 35 and 55 years old with primary liver carcinoma and hepatitis B virus infection.

This chain connects TRBV6-2 or TRBV6-3 to TRBJ1-5, with D possibly TRBD1 on 5 matching bases. Germline CDR1 and CDR2: MNHEY and SVGEGT. The V and J ends lost 4 bases and 10 bases respectively, with 20 bases between them. The CDR3 has 15 amino acids. This chain's CDR3 is CASSSRVGVNDPQHF. In DNA, the CDR3 is TGTGCCAGCAGTTCCAGGGTAGGGGTCAATGATCCCCAGCATTTT.

The rearrangement links TRBV4-3 to TRBJ2-3; 13 nucleotides line up with TRBD2. V lost 10 bases to trimming and J lost 2 bases; unmatched junction nucleotides: 15. Germline V gene sequence: CDR1 LGHNA, CDR2 YSLEER. The CDR3 is 18 amino acids. The CDR3: CAISPADTSGRATDTQYF. In nucleotides, the CDR3 is TGCGCCATTAGCCCGGCCGATACTAGCGGGAGGGCCACAGATACGCAGTATTTT.

J is TRBJ1-2 and V is TRBV29-1, with D maybe TRBD1 (6 bases). The V end was cut by 7 bases, the J end by 9 bases, with 18 bases between. The CDR3 has 12 amino acids. The germline gives CDR1 SQVTM, CDR2 ANQGSEA. The CDR3 loop is CSAIGRGYSYTF. The CDR3, as DNA: TGCAGCGCTATCGGCAGGGGTTATAGCTACACCTTC.

With regard to this clonotype: A much larger clone lies one base from this, so it may be a read error. This sequence joins TRBV30 and TRBJ2-7, with a weak D call TRBD1 (6 bases). Looked up from germline, CDR1 is GTSNPN and CDR2 is SVGIG (reference sequence). This CDR3 has 14 amino acids. Trimming shortened V by 2 bases and J by 7 bases, and 18 bases separated the two germline ends. The CDR3 reads CAWSITGTWDEQYF. The CDR3, as DNA: TGTGCCTGGAGTATTACCGGGACATGGGATGAGCAGTACTTC.

On this clonotype itself: This may stem from a read error, because a much larger clone lies one nucleotide away. V is TRBV29-1 and J is TRBJ2-7; no clear D. Germline CDR1 SQVTM, CDR2 ANQGSEA. The CDR3 totals 12 residues. V lost 6 bases and J lost 2, with 11 bases in between. The CDR3 sequence: CSVTTSPYEQYF. The DNA of the CDR3 is TGCAGCGTAACTACGAGCCCCTACGAGCAGTACTTC.

V usage is TRBV29-1 and J usage is TRBJ2-1, with D possibly TRBD2 on 5 matching bases. The CDR3 has 14 residues. CDR1 and CDR2 from the germline V gene are SQVTM and ANQGSEA. V was shortened by 4 bases and J by 3 bases, with 13 bases between the two germline ends. For the CDR3, the DNA is TGCAGCGTTGTGTGGCTAGCAGTCTACAATGAGCAGTTCTTC. The encoded protein is CSVVWLAVYNEQFF.